The rows below give T cell receptor beta chains drawn from one sample of a study of blood T cell repertoires in COVID-19. Profiled with immunoSEQ multiplex PCR; TCRdb holds only in-frame clones, not every one. The sample lists approximately 190,000 clones; approximately 86% were seen once. The sample taken for sequencing was PBMCs or T cells enriched from blood (not recorded which). The receptors originated from a woman in her fifties or sixties with acute COVID-19. The CDR3 runs from the conserved cysteine through the conserved F or W. A D gene is named only where the DNA matches it firmly. Expanded clones are given a class, and other clones once, few, many or no size at all.

v_gene	abundance	j_gene	d_gene	CDR3nt	CDR3aa
TRBV12-3/TRBV12-4	-	TRBJ1-4	-	TGTGCCAGCAGCAACTATGAAAAACTGTTTTTT	CASSNYEKLFF
TRBV20-1	-	TRBJ2-1	TRBD2	TGCAGTGCTAGTGCTTCTAGCGGGAGCTCCTACAATGAGCAGTTCTTC	CSASASSGSSYNEQFF
TRBV19	-	TRBJ1-1	-	TGTGCCAGTAGTATACCCGGTTTTTTGCAGGCGGGGCTGAACACTGAAGCTTTCTTT	CASSIPGFLQAGLNTEAFF
TRBV18	-	TRBJ2-7	TRBD2	TGTGCCAGCTCACCAAGGGAGGGCCGCGAGCAGTACTTC	CASSPREGREQYF
TRBV7-2	-	TRBJ2-5	TRBD1	TGTGCCAGCAGCTCTGGACAGGCACAAGAGACCCAGTACTTC	CASSSGQAQETQYF
TRBV11-3	once	TRBJ2-5	TRBD1	TGTGCCAGCAGCTTTCACCGTCACAGGGGACAAGAGACCCAGTACTTC	CASSFHRHRGQETQYF
TRBV6-5	-	TRBJ1-2	-	TGTGCCAGCAGTTACTCGATCAGGGTCAACTATGGCTACACCTTC	CASSYSIRVNYGYTF
TRBV28	-	TRBJ1-4	-	TGTGCCAGCACCAATCAGGGTTTAACTAATGAAAAACTGTTTTTT	CASTNQGLTNEKLFF
TRBV4-1	-	TRBJ1-5	TRBD1	TGCGCCAGCTCCAAGACAGGGCTGGGGCAGCCCCAGCATTTT	CASSKTGLGQPQHF
TRBV10-3	-	TRBJ1-2	-	TGTGCCATCAGAAACAGGGAGATTAACTATGGCTACACCTTC	CAIRNREINYGYTF
TRBV6-5	-	TRBJ1-5	-	TGTGCCAGCAGCTCCACAGGGAATTGGGGTCAGCCCCAGCATTTT	CASSSTGNWGQPQHF
TRBV7-9	-	TRBJ1-5	-	TGTGCCAGCAGCCGGCGGGGGGCCGATCAGCCCCAGCATTTT	CASSRRGADQPQHF
TRBV7-9	-	TRBJ2-4	TRBD2	TGTGCCAGCAGCCTGCCCAGGCGGCTAGCGGAGATGAAAAACATTCAGTACTTC	CASSLPRRLAEMKNIQYF
TRBV2	-	TRBJ2-1	TRBD1	TGTGCCAGCAGTGGGCGACAGGGGACCAATGAGCAGTTCTTC	CASSGRQGTNEQFF
TRBV5-4	-	TRBJ2-2	-	TGTGCCAGCTGGTTGGCAGGCAATCCGAACACCGGGGAGCTGTTTTTT	CASWLAGNPNTGELFF
TRBV27	-	TRBJ2-5	TRBD1	TGTGCCAGCAGCTCCCTAGCCCCCAGGACAGGGGTACAAGAGACCCAGTACTTC	CASSSLAPRTGVQETQYF
TRBV20-1	-	TRBJ1-6	-	TGCAGTGCTAGTAGGACAGCTAATTCACCCCTCCACTTT	CSASRTANSPLHF
TRBV4-3	-	TRBJ2-1	-	TGCGCCAGCAGCCAAGCCACCTACAATGAGCAGTTCTTC	CASSQATYNEQFF
TRBV29-1	-	TRBJ1-2	-	TGCAGCGTTGAGGCTGCTGGCTACACCTTC	CSVEAAGYTF
TRBV20-1	few	TRBJ2-3	TRBD2	TGCAGCGGGGGGGGTGTAGATACGCAGTATTTT	CSGGGVDTQYF
TRBV29-1	-	TRBJ1-6	-	TGCAGCGCAGGGAGTAGGGATTCACCCCTCCACTTT	CSAGSRDSPLHF
TRBV6-2/TRBV6-3	-	TRBJ2-7	-	TGTGCCAGCAGTCAAAACTACGAGCAGTACTTC	CASSQNYEQYF
TRBV3-1/TRBV3-2	-	TRBJ1-2	TRBD1	TGTGCCAGCACCGCGACAGGGAGAGGCTATGGCTACACCTTC	CASTATGRGYGYTF
TRBV11-3	-	TRBJ2-3	TRBD2	TGTGCCAGCAGCTTACGGGGGGGAACATACACAGATACGCAGTATTTT	CASSLRGGTYTDTQYF
TRBV5-6	-	TRBJ1-1	-	TGTGCCAGCAGTCGCCCCGACAGGCGGACTGAAGCTTTCTTT	CASSRPDRRTEAFF
TRBV20-1	-	TRBJ1-1	TRBD1	TGCAGTGCAAGTCCCGGGACAGGGGGCGGAACTGAAGCTTTCTTT	CSASPGTGGGTEAFF
TRBV28	-	TRBJ2-7	TRBD2	TGTGCCAGCACTGGGCTAGCGGGAGTGGCCTACGAGCAGTACTTC	CASTGLAGVAYEQYF
TRBV30	-	TRBJ2-1	TRBD2	TGTGCCTGGACCGAAACTCCCGGGACTAGCGGCTTCTTC	CAWTETPGTSGFF
TRBV6-2/TRBV6-3	-	TRBJ1-2	-	TGTGCCAGCAGCGACAGGTTCTATGGCTACACCTTC	CASSDRFYGYTF
TRBV5-1	-	TRBJ2-2	TRBD1	TGCGCCAGCAGCGGGACAGGGGGAAACACCGGGGAGCTGTTTTTT	CASSGTGGNTGELFF
TRBV7-2	few	TRBJ1-6	-	TGTGCCAGCAGCCCGGGGTATCTACCCCTCCACTTT	CASSPGYLPLHF
TRBV2	few	TRBJ1-2	TRBD1	TGTGCCAGCAGTGCCCGGACAGGGGGCTATGGCTACACCTTC	CASSARTGGYGYTF
TRBV3-1/TRBV3-2	-	TRBJ2-7	TRBD2	TGTGCCAGCAGCCAAGTCGGGCTAGCGGGAGGATACTACGAGCAGTACTTC	CASSQVGLAGGYYEQYF
TRBV19	once	TRBJ2-3	-	TGTGCCAACCAGGGGGGAGATACGCAGTATTTT	CANQGGDTQYF
TRBV24-1	-	TRBJ1-5	-	TGTGCCACCATCACCGACACGAGCTATAGCAATCAGCCCCAGCATTTT	CATITDTSYSNQPQHF
TRBV11-2	-	TRBJ2-3	-	TGTGCCAGCACCAAACGGGTCAGCACAGATACGCAGTATTTT	CASTKRVSTDTQYF
TRBV11-2	-	TRBJ2-2	TRBD2	TGTGCCAGCAGCGCTAGCGGCCCGGTCGGGGAGCTGTTTTTT	CASSASGPVGELFF
TRBV30	-	TRBJ1-5	TRBD1	TGTGCCTGGGGGACAGATTACAATCAGCCCCAGCATTTT	CAWGTDYNQPQHF
TRBV11-2	-	TRBJ2-5	TRBD2	TGTGCCAGCCTACCCGCGACTAGCGGGGTTTCAGAGACCCAGTACTTC	CASLPATSGVSETQYF
TRBV18	few	TRBJ1-5	-	TGTGCCAGCTCACCCACCGAGGATCAGCCCCAGCATTTT	CASSPTEDQPQHF
TRBV7-2	-	TRBJ2-5	-	TGTGCCAGCAGCTACGCGGGACTGCACCAAGAGACCCAGTACTTC	CASSYAGLHQETQYF
TRBV6-2/TRBV6-3	-	TRBJ2-1	TRBD1	TGTGCCAGCAGCAGTATCGAGGACAGGGGAAGAGAGCAGTTCTTC	CASSSIEDRGREQFF
TRBV18	-	TRBJ2-2	TRBD1	TGTGCCAGCTCACGCGCAGGGGGGAACACCGGGGAGCTGTTTTTT	CASSRAGGNTGELFF
TRBV6-1	-	TRBJ1-6	TRBD1	TGTGCCAGCGTGGGACAGGGCAACTCACCCCTCCACTTT	CASVGQGNSPLHF
TRBV6-2/TRBV6-3	-	TRBJ1-5	-	TGTGCCAGCAGTTCCGGGACTCCCAATCAGCCCCAGCATTTT	CASSSGTPNQPQHF
TRBV21-1	once	TRBJ2-3	-	TGTGCCAGCAGCAAAGGACTAGTACTCGATACGCAGTATTTT	CASSKGLVLDTQYF
TRBV19	-	TRBJ1-2	-	TGTGCCAGCACGGTGGGGGCCCTGAACTATGGCTACACCTTC	CASTVGALNYGYTF
TRBV18	-	TRBJ1-5	TRBD1	TGTGCCAGCTCACCCCGGACAGGGGCCGATCAGCCCCAGCATTTT	CASSPRTGADQPQHF
TRBV15	-	TRBJ1-2	TRBD1	TGTGCCACCAGCAAGGGGACAGTCGTTAACTATGGCTACACCTTC	CATSKGTVVNYGYTF
TRBV3-1/TRBV3-2	-	TRBJ1-2	TRBD1	TGTGCCAGCAGACCCGGGACAGATGATTATGGCTACACCTTC	CASRPGTDDYGYTF
TRBV9	-	TRBJ1-2	TRBD1	TGTGCCAGCAGGTCAGGGGGGACTGGCTACACCTTC	CASRSGGTGYTF
TRBV10-3	few	TRBJ2-2	TRBD1	TGTGCCATCAGTGAGTCGAGAGACAGGGCTAGGGAGCTGTTTTTT	CAISESRDRARELFF